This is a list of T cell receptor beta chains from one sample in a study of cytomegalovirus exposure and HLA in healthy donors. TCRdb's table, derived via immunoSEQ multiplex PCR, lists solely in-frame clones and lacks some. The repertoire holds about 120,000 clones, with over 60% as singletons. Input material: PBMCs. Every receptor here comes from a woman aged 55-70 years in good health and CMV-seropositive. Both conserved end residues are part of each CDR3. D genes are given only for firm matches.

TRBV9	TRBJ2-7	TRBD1	CASSGGRGLADRAVSYEQYF
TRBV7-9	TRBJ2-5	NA	CASSFLYSEETQYF
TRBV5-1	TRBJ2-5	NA	CASMAQGSGTQYF
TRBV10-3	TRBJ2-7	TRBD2	CAITSGLAGYYEQYF
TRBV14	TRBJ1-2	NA	CASSQAPGSGYTF
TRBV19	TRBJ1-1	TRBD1	CASSQGANTEAFF
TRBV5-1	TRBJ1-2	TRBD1	CASSNWTGSGSTRQPNYGYTF
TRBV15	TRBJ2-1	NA	CATSRGGDRAYNEQFF
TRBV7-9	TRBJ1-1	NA	CASSPLGAEAFF
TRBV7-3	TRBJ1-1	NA	CASSSSSNTEAFF
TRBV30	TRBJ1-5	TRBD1	CASGQGVDRQPQHF
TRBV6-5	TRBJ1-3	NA	CASSYGSLSSGNTIYF
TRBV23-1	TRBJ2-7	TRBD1	CASRHRDRGSYEQYF
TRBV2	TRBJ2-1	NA	CASRLTRNNEQFF
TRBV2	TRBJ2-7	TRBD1	CASMMGQGHSNYEQYF
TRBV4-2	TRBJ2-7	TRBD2	CASSRTTDWTSPLYEQYF
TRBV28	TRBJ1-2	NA	CASSSADRILYGYTF
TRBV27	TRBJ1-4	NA	CASTRRGGGEKLFF
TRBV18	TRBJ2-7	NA	CASSPGESYEQYF
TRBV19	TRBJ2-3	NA	CASTDGGSSTDTQYF
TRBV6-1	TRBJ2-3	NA	CASSRTATSTDTQYF
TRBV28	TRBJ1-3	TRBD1	CASSSFRDRYAGNTIYF
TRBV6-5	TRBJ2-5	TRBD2	CASSYSSRRELETQYF
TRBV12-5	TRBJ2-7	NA	CASGRNLPSYEQYF
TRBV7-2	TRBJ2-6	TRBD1	CASSQTGGSGANVLTF
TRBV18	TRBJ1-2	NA	CASSPLRDNNYGYTF
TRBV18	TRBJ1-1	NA	CASSPWVGSMNTEAFF
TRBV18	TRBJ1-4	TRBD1	CASSPRIPDRAGEKLFF
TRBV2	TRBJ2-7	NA	CASSDLLLWGRRSYEQYF
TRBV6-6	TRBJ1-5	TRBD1	CASSSPGGGNQPQHF
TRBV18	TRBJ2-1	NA	CASSPPGTPNLLYNEQFF
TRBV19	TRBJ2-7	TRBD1	CASSISGQVSYEQYF
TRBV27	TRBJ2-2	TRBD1	CASSPQGARGTGELFF
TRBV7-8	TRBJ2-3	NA	CASSSLGADTQYF
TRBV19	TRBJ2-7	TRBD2	CASPSTSGRAVVHEQYF
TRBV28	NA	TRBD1	CASSSSGTGVGYEQYF
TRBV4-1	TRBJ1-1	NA	CASSQGPGGNTEAFF
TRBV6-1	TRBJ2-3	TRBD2	CASSEERAGGSDTQYF
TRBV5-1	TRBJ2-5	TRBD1	CASSQGQGGETQYF
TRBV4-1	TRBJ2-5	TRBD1	CASSRGPTGFDQETQYF
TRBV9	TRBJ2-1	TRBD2	CASSVVAGGPRNEQFF
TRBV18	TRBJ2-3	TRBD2	CASSPSLAGESDTQYF
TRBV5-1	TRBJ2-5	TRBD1	CASSATGGGETQYF
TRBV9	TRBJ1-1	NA	CASSAWQARGGTEAFF
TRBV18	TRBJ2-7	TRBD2	CASSPIYQRTSENYEQYF
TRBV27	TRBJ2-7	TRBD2	CASNFGGRANEQYF